One sample yielded the 27 T cell receptor beta chains listed below, sequenced in a study of human T cells and chemical hapten exposure. TCRdb redid the calling of the RACE reads with MiXCR, one entry per CDR3 protein. This table holds some 64,000 distinct CDR3 sequences, approximately 11% found once. Time point here: patch test 3, about 24 weeks after DPC sensitization. Treatment indicated: therapeutic diphenylcyclopropenone sensitization with weekly scalp DPC. The material was whole blood, obtained in connection with sensitization to the hapten diphenylcyclopropenone (DPC). The receptor set was obtained from a woman younger than 45 with alopecia areata. Some clones in this sample may be carry-over from other donors' samples.

This clonotype appeared many times. The V call is TRBV30, the J call TRBJ1-5; D is ambiguous. Trimming shortened V by 1 base and J by 3 bases, and 10 bases separated the two germline ends. The germline V gene encodes CDR1 GTSNPN and CDR2 SVGIG (reference sequence). The CDR3 is 14 residues long. This CDR3 reads CAWSEGSFNQPQHF. The CDR3 coding sequence is TGTGCCTGGAGTGAGGGCAGCTTCAATCAGCCCCAGCATTTT. The full variable domain, with the rest looked up from reference TRBV30 and TRBJ1-5, is SQTIHQWPATLVQPVGSPLSLECTVEGTSNPNLYWYRQAAGRGLQLLFYSVGIGQISSEVPQNLSASRPQDRQFILSSKKLLLSDSGFYLCAWSEGSFNQPQHFGDGTRLSIL.

This clonotype was counted between two and nine times. The chain employs TRBV18 and TRBJ1-6; no clear D gene. V dropped 3 bases and J dropped 6 bases, with 6 bases sitting between them. The length of the CDR3 is 13 residues. Germline V gene sequence: CDR1 KGHSH, CDR2 LQKENI. The CDR3 sequence: CASSPVLNSPLHF. The DNA of the CDR3 is TGTGCCAGCTCACCCGTTCTTAATTCACCCCTCCACTTT.

The J gene is TRBJ1-2, the V gene TRBV30; tentatively, D is TRBD1 (5 bases). The CDR3 has 13 amino acids. Germline V lookup: CDR1 GTSNPN, CDR2 SVGIG (reference sequence). V was clipped by 0 bases and J by 8 bases, with 13 bases between them. In DNA form, the CDR3 reads TGTGCCTGGAGTGTAGGAGAATGGGGCGGCTACACCTTC. It specifies CAWSVGEWGGYTF.

At least ten counts were recorded for this clonotype. The gene calls are TRBV28 and TRBJ1-5; tentative D call: TRBD1 (5 bases). Germline loops: CDR1 MDHEN, CDR2 SYDVKM. Trimming removed 2 bases at V and 0 bases at J, with 11 bases between. The CDR3 sequence is 16 residues long. CDR3 protein: CASSLVRGTSNQPQHF. DNA for the CDR3: TGTGCCAGCAGTTTAGTCCGGGGGACTAGCAATCAGCCCCAGCATTTT.

This clonotype was counted a few times. The J gene is TRBJ2-1, the V gene TRBV6-5; TRBD2 matches 8 bases. Trimming removed 2 bases from V and 7 bases from J; junction bases left unmatched: 13. The CDR3 contains 17 residues. The germline CDR1 and CDR2 sequences are MNHEY and SVGAGI. The CDR3 nucleotides read TGTGCCAGCAGTTACACCCCCGGGGGGGGGAGAGGGAATGAGCAGTTCTTC. As protein: CASSYTPGGGRGNEQFF.

This clonotype was observed a few times. The CDR3 sequence: CASSEREDGGGELFF. The CDR3 nucleotides are TGCGCCAGCAGTGAGCGGGAGGACGGAGGCGGGGAGCTGTTTTTT. The genes are TRBV10-1 and TRBJ2-2; 7 nucleotides match TRBD2. The CDR3 sequence is 15 residues long. J was trimmed by 7 bases and V by 2 bases; bases with no gene match: 7. Germline assignment: CDR1 WNHNN and CDR2 SYGVQD (reference sequence).

The sample holds a few counts of this clonotype. The genes are TRBV9 and TRBJ2-1; D perhaps matches TRBD1 (6 bases). The CDR3 loop spans 14 amino acids. V lost 4 bases and J lost 4, with 12 bases in between. Germline V gives CDR1 SGDLS, CDR2 YYNGEE. This chain's CDR3 is CASSPTGQYNEQFF. The CDR3 DNA is TGTGCCAGCAGCCCCACTGGACAGTACAATGAGCAGTTCTTC. Looking up the rest from reference TRBV9 and TRBJ2-1 gives the full variable domain: DSGVTQTPKHLITATGQRVTLRCSPRSGDLSVYWYQQSLDQGLQFLIQYYNGEERAKGNILERFSAQQFPDLHSELNLSSLELGDSALYFCASSPTGQYNEQFFGPGTRLTVL.

This clonotype was seen a few times. The chain recombines TRBV6-5 with TRBJ2-4; possibly TRBD2 for D (7 bases). The V and J ends lost 2 bases and 2 bases respectively, with 10 bases between them. The CDR3 is made up of 15 amino acids. Germline V CDR1 and CDR2: MNHEY, SVGAGI. The CDR3 protein is CASSYGGGSKNIQYF. CDR3 coding DNA: TGTGCCAGCAGTTACGGGGGGGGCTCCAAAAACATTCAGTACTTC.

This clonotype was counted ten times or more. The V gene is TRBV5-4, the J gene TRBJ1-1; TRBD1 matches at 7 bases. J was trimmed by 4 bases and V by 4 bases; bases with no gene match: 10. The CDR3 covers 15 residues. The germline V gene encodes CDR1 SGHNT and CDR2 YYREEE (reference sequence). CDR3: CASSAHRGGGTEAFF. The CDR3 nucleotides read TGTGCCAGCAGCGCCCACAGGGGAGGAGGCACTGAAGCTTTCTTT.

This clonotype was observed a handful of times. The V call is TRBV12-5, the J call TRBJ2-3; D perhaps matches TRBD1 (6 bases). Trimming left V 5 bases short and J 12 bases short, with 12 bases between. The CDR3 loop spans 11 amino acids. Germline loops: CDR1 LGHNT, CDR2 FRNRAP. This CDR3 reads CASGPNRAQYF. CDR3 nucleotide sequence: TGTGCTAGTGGTCCAAACAGGGCCCAGTATTTT.

This clonotype has a handful of counts. The V gene is TRBV29-1, the J gene TRBJ2-2, with 7 bases fitting TRBD1. Germline CDR1 and CDR2: SQVTM and ANQGSEA. CDR3 length: 13 residues. Trimming removed 4 bases from V and 8 bases from J; junction bases left unmatched: 7. CDR3 sequence reads: CSVGQGWGGELFF. DNA of the CDR3: TGCAGCGTTGGACAGGGATGGGGAGGGGAGCTGTTTTTT.

This clonotype showed up many times. The chain is built from TRBV2 and TRBJ2-3; 9 bases are shared with TRBD2. Trimming took 6 bases from V and 2 from J; bases not matched to a gene: 9. The CDR3 consists of 16 residues. CDR1 is SNHLY and CDR2 is FYNNEI in the germline V gene. This chain's CDR3 is CASSAPGTSITDTQYF. The DNA of the CDR3 is TGTGCCAGCAGCGCCCCCGGGACTAGCATCACAGATACGCAGTATTTT.

V and J are TRBV7-8 and TRBJ2-1; 10 bases fit TRBD2. The V and J ends lost 1 base and 3 bases, in that order; junction bases with no gene match: 3. Germline CDR1 and CDR2: SGHVS and FQNEAQ. This CDR3 contains 16 residues. CDR3 DNA: TGTGCCAGCAGCTTAGGGCTAGCGGGGGACTACAATGAGCAGTTCTTC. It translates to CASSLGLAGDYNEQFF.

This clonotype was counted ten times or more. The rearrangement uses TRBV7-2 and TRBJ1-1, with 7 bases aligning to TRBD1. This CDR3 has 14 residues. CDR1 is SGHTA and CDR2 is FQGNSA in the germline V gene. Trimming cost V 1 base and J 7 bases; bases outside gene matches: 6. DNA for the CDR3: TGTGCCAGCAGCTTAGGACAGGGATTAATTGAAGCTTTCTTT. Translating it yields CASSLGQGLIEAFF.

The chain has TRBV5-1 and TRBJ1-2; 10 bases agree with TRBD1. Germline V gives CDR1 SGHRS, CDR2 YFSETQ. V shed 4 bases, J shed 7 bases, and the junction held 7 bases outside the gene matches. The CDR3 consists of 14 residues. In DNA, the CDR3 is TGCGCCAGCAGCCCGTCGGGACAGGGGAGTGGCTACACCTTC. Its protein product is CASSPSGQGSGYTF. Variable domain in full (rest from reference TRBV5-1 and TRBJ1-2): KAGVTQTPRYLIKTRGQQVTLSCSPISGHRSVSWYQQTPGQGLQFLFEYFSETQRNKGNFPGRFSGRQFSNSRSEMNVSTLELGDSALYLCASSPSGQGSGYTFGSGTRLTVV.

This clonotype has only a few counts. The chain couples TRBV29-1 to TRBJ1-1; 10 nucleotides line up with TRBD1. CDR1 and CDR2 (germline): SQVTM, ANQGSEA. J lost 11 bases, V lost 6 bases, and 9 bases had no gene match. CDR3 length equals 12 residues. CDR3 DNA sequence: TGCAGCGTCAATCCGGGACAGGGGTTTGCTTTCTTT. Translating gives CSVNPGQGFAFF.

The chain combines TRBV28 with TRBJ2-6; D call uncertain. V lost 8 bases and J 9 bases, leaving 2 bases between the germline ends. From germline, CDR1 is MDHEN and CDR2 SYDVKM. CDR3 size: 9 residues. CDR3 nucleotide sequence: TGTGCCAGCGGCAACGTCCTGACTTTC. Translation: CASGNVLTF.

This chain links TRBV29-1 with TRBJ1-3; D may be TRBD1 (5 bases). Germline CDR1 SQVTM, CDR2 ANQGSEA. Deletions cut 7 bases from V and 0 bases from J, with 10 bases between. This CDR3 has 13 amino acids. The CDR3 DNA sequence: TGCAGCGCGGGACGAAACTCTGGAAACACCATATATTTT. Its protein is CSAGRNSGNTIYF.

This clonotype showed up just a few times. The rearrangement uses TRBV20-1 and TRBJ2-1; 10 bases map to TRBD1. Looked up from germline, CDR1 is DFQATT and CDR2 is SNEGSKA (reference sequence). The junction had 5 bases not matched to a gene; V was cut back by 5 bases and J by 4 bases. This CDR3 contains 14 residues. This chain's CDR3 is CSASRDRGYNEQFF. As DNA, the CDR3 is TGCAGTGCTTCCCGGGACAGGGGTTACAATGAGCAGTTCTTC.

This clonotype was seen only a few times. The genes are TRBV6-5 and TRBJ2-3; D tentatively fits TRBD1 or TRBD2 (5 bases each). With 5 bases removed from V and 2 bases from J, the gap between germline ends came to 11 bases. The CDR3 is made up of 14 amino acids. Germline V gene lookup returns CDR1 MNHEY and CDR2 SVGAGI. The CDR3 DNA follows: TGTGCCAGCAGTCGGGACCGAATCACAGATACGCAGTATTTT. Its translation is CASSRDRITDTQYF.

V and J are TRBV18 and TRBJ1-6; D is possibly TRBD1 (5 bases). This CDR3 contains 19 residues. Germline V gives CDR1 KGHSH, CDR2 LQKENI. V lost 3 bases and J 0 bases, leaving 18 bases between the germline ends. The CDR3 region is CASSPLPQEPSSYNSPLHF. The CDR3 nucleotides read TGTGCCAGCTCACCCCTGCCACAGGAGCCTAGCTCCTATAATTCACCCCTCCACTTT.

This chain joins TRBV11-3 and TRBJ1-1; TRBD1 matches at 7 bases. The junction had 10 bases not matched to a gene; V was cut back by 9 bases and J by 0 bases. The length of the CDR3 is 15 residues. CDR1 is SGHNT, CDR2 YENEEA, per germline. The CDR3 sequence: CARDRVDLLNTEAFF. The CDR3 DNA is TGTGCCAGAGACAGGGTCGATCTTTTGAACACTGAAGCTTTCTTT.

The rearrangement uses TRBV28 and TRBJ1-5, with TRBD1 matching 7 bases. CDR1 is MDHEN and CDR2 is SYDVKM in the germline V gene. This CDR3 is 13 amino acids long. J lost 3 bases, V lost 8 bases, and 4 bases had no gene match. The CDR3 here is CASLTGSNQPQHF. In DNA form, the CDR3 reads TGTGCCAGCCTGACAGGGTCCAATCAGCCCCAGCATTTT.

This clonotype was recorded at least ten times. This chain uses TRBV7-3 with TRBJ1-6; D uncertain. V was trimmed by 1 base and J by 7 bases, leaving 5 bases between them. The CDR3 contains 13 residues. Per the germline V gene, CDR1 is SGHTA and CDR2 is FQGTGA. The CDR3 loop reads CASSLRANSPLHF. In nucleotides, the CDR3 is TGTGCCAGCAGCTTAAGGGCAAATTCACCCCTCCACTTT.

This clonotype was picked up a small number of times. V usage is TRBV28 and J usage is TRBJ1-3, with 8 positions matching TRBD1. Germline V gene data show CDR1 as MDHEN and CDR2 as SYDVKM. The CDR3 runs 15 residues. J lost 4 bases, V lost 6 bases, and 8 bases had no gene match. CDR3 region: CASRTDRGYGNTIYF. The CDR3 DNA sequence: TGTGCCAGCAGGACAGACAGGGGCTACGGAAACACCATATATTTT.

The chain links TRBV18 to TRBJ1-1; the D is unclear. The CDR3 is 13 residues long. Germline V CDR1 and CDR2: KGHSH, LQKENI. V was cut by 4 bases and J by 3 bases, with 9 bases left in between. The DNA of the CDR3 is TGTGCCAGCTCACTCTCCACGGACACTGAAGCTTTCTTT. This gives the protein CASSLSTDTEAFF. The entire variable domain, with the rest obtained from reference TRBV18 and TRBJ1-1, is as follows: NAGVMQNPRHLVRRRGQEARLRCSPMKGHSHVYWYRQLPEEGLKFMVYLQKENIIDESGMPKERFSAEFPKEGPSILRIQQVVRGDSAAYFCASSLSTDTEAFFGQGTRLTVV.

This chain uses TRBV7-3 with TRBJ2-5, with D maybe TRBD1 (5 bases). The CDR3 covers 13 residues. Germline loops: CDR1 SGHTA, CDR2 FQGTGA. V was pared by 2 bases and J by 5 bases, with 9 bases between. This CDR3 is CASSLGARETQYF. The CDR3 DNA is TGTGCCAGCAGCTTAGGGGCCCGCGAGACCCAGTACTTC.